The TCR beta chain described here comes from a study of cytomegalovirus exposure and HLA in healthy donors. The CDR3 contains 15 residues. Germline assignment: CDR1 WSHSY and CDR2 SAAADI. Trimming left V 8 bases short and J 8 bases short, with 24 bases between. Profiling relied on immunoSEQ multiplex PCR, and the TCRdb table lists in-frame clones only, not all of them. The repertoire holds 130,000 to 150,000 clones, with roughly 87% as singletons. This receptor was identified in a young man in good health and CMV-seropositive. Sequences were obtained from PBMCs. The V gene is TRBV10-2, the J gene TRBJ1-2; D remains ambiguous. The CDR3 region is CASVVKNRWIFGYTF. The CDR3 bases are TGCGCCAGCGTTGTTAAAAACAGATGGATTTTCGGCTACACCTTC.